Shown below are 29 T cell receptor beta chains from a single sample sequenced in a study of human T cells and chemical hapten exposure (dated by TCRdb to about 2021). The library was prepared using RACE. Sequenced using a NextSeq 500. The raw public data were reprocessed by TCRdb itself: fastp quality trimming at Q25, MiXCR clonotype calling, in-frame beta chains only. For every CDR3 protein sequence, its rows merge into one entry that carries the most common genes and DNA. This sample comprises around 120,000 distinct CDR3 sequences, 11% of them detected only once. In total, the top ten clones hold roughly 3.3% of the sample. What the time point label conveys for this sample: patch test 1, 2 weeks after DPC sensitization. The treatment or condition label of this sample denotes: therapeutic diphenylcyclopropenone sensitization with weekly scalp DPC. Sequencing was performed on whole blood, taken in connection with sensitization to the hapten diphenylcyclopropenone (DPC). Receptor source: a woman between 35 and 50 years old with alopecia areata. Some clones in this sample may be carry-over from other donors' samples.

Worth noting for this clonotype: This sequence may be a read error, since a much larger clone differs from it by one base. The CDR3 region has the DNA TGCAGTGCTAGTCTTCCTGCGGACGGGCAGTACTTC. Protein sequence: CSASLPADGQYF. V gene TRBV20-1 combines with J gene TRBJ2-7, with no clear D. This CDR3 region has 12 residues. The ends were cut back, 3 bases at V and 9 bases at J, with 15 bases in the middle. Germline CDR1 DFQATT, CDR2 SNEGSKA (reference sequence).

The genes are TRBV20-1 and TRBJ1-1, with D unresolved. V was shortened by 3 bases and J by 7 bases, with 18 bases between the two germline ends. The CDR3 spans 14 residues. The germline CDR1 and CDR2 sequences are DFQATT and SNEGSKA (reference sequence). The CDR3 protein is CSASKSGSSLEAFF. Written as DNA, the CDR3 is TGCAGTGCTAGTAAATCCGGCAGCAGTCTTGAAGCTTTCTTT.

A few counts support this clonotype. In nucleotides, the CDR3 is TGTGCCAGCAGCTTAGTTGGAGCGGGAGGCGGTATAGAGACCCAGTACTTC. Encoded protein: CASSLVGAGGGIETQYF. The rearrangement uses TRBV11-2 and TRBJ2-5, with 9 bases matching TRBD2. V was pared by 1 base and J by 4 bases, with 10 bases of the junction left unmatched. The CDR3 length is 17 residues. Germline CDR1 is SGHAT and CDR2 is FQNNGV.

This clonotype was detected a few times. The chain couples TRBV18 to TRBJ1-5; TRBD1 is a possible D gene (6 bases). From germline, CDR1 is KGHSH and CDR2 LQKENI. Trimming removed 2 bases from V and 0 bases from J, with 11 bases in between. The CDR3 has 16 amino acids. CDR3 region: CASSPETGNSNQPQHF. CDR3 bases: TGTGCCAGCTCACCAGAGACAGGAAATAGCAATCAGCCCCAGCATTTT.

The V call is TRBV18, the J call TRBJ1-2, with 12 bases lining up with TRBD1. J was trimmed by 2 bases and V by 3 bases; bases with no gene match: 13. From germline, CDR1 is KGHSH and CDR2 LQKENI. This CDR3 region has 19 residues. The CDR3 loop reads CASSPQRGQGARRNYGYTF. CDR3 coding DNA: TGTGCCAGCTCACCCCAAAGGGGACAGGGGGCGCGCCGGAACTATGGCTACACCTTC.

In this sample, this clonotype turned up many times. This sequence joins TRBV7-9 and TRBJ1-2, with a weak D call TRBD1 (5 bases). The CDR3 loop spans 18 amino acids. The germline V gene has CDR1 SEHNR and CDR2 FQNEAQ (reference sequence). Trimming shortened V by 7 bases and J by 4 bases, and 28 bases separated the two germline ends. CDR3 loop: CASTHTDTRQRLIYGYTF. The CDR3 DNA reads TGTGCCAGCACCCATACGGACACCCGCCAGCGATTAATCTATGGCTACACCTTC.

This clonotype was detected only a few times. The chain recombines TRBV3-1 with TRBJ2-1; no clear D gene. Germline loops: CDR1 LGHDT, CDR2 YNNKEL (reference sequence). The V end lost 2 bases, the J end lost 4 bases, and 12 bases lay between the germline ends. The length of the CDR3 is 15 residues. CDR3: CASSQSLGRYNEQFF. The CDR3 DNA reads TGTGCCAGCAGCCAATCCCTCGGACGGTACAATGAGCAGTTCTTC.

This clonotype was picked up many times. The rearrangement links TRBV6-1 to TRBJ2-5; maybe TRBD1 (5 bases). This CDR3 spans 14 amino acids. V was pared by 5 bases and J by 5 bases, with 15 bases between. Germline V lookup: CDR1 MNHNS, CDR2 SASEGT. The DNA for the CDR3 is TGTGCCAGCAGTCGGACAATCAGTTGGGAGACCCAGTACTTC. Encoded protein: CASSRTISWETQYF.

This clonotype was counted between two and nine times. The junction departs from germline at one end; a sequencing error may be responsible. The chain combines TRBV20-1 with TRBJ2-1; 9 bases line up with TRBD2. The CDR3 runs to 12 residues. Germline lookup yields CDR1 DFQATT and CDR2 SNEGSKA (reference sequence). This chain's CDR3 is CSASGTPDEQFF. CDR3 in DNA: TGCAGCGCTAGCGGGACCCCGGATGAGCAGTTCTTC.

The chain combines TRBV7-9 with TRBJ2-7, with D perhaps TRBD1 (5 bases). From germline, CDR1 is SEHNR and CDR2 FQNEAQ (reference sequence). The length of the CDR3 is 15 residues. V lost 4 bases and J lost 6, with 19 bases in between. The CDR3 sequence: CASSSAGYGLGEQYF. CDR3 sequence (DNA): TGTGCCAGCAGCTCGGCAGGGTACGGTCTGGGCGAGCAGTACTTC.

V usage is TRBV28 and J usage is TRBJ2-3; D unresolved. Germline V gives CDR1 MDHEN, CDR2 SYDVKM. V was trimmed by 8 bases and J by 5 bases, leaving 5 bases between them. This CDR3 contains 10 residues. CDR3 DNA sequence: TGTGCCAGCGGAAGAGATACGCAGTATTTT. It encodes CASGRDTQYF.

This clonotype appeared a few times. The chain uses TRBV5-1 and TRBJ1-1; no clear D. This CDR3 is 14 amino acids long. Trimming stripped 0 bases from V and 4 bases from J, with 10 bases between. The germline gives CDR1 SGHRS, CDR2 YFSETQ. The CDR3 nucleotides are TGCGCCAGCAGCTTGGAGCTCGATACCACTGAAGCTTTCTTT. Its translation is CASSLELDTTEAFF. Full variable domain (rest looked up from reference TRBV5-1 and TRBJ1-1): KAGVTQTPRYLIKTRGQQVTLSCSPISGHRSVSWYQQTPGQGLQFLFEYFSETQRNKGNFPGRFSGRQFSNSRSEMNVSTLELGDSALYLCASSLELDTTEAFFGQGTRLTVV.

This clonotype came up many times. The chain uses TRBV5-4 and TRBJ2-5; tentatively, D is TRBD1 (6 bases). Trimming cost V 3 bases and J 0 bases, with 12 bases left between them. Germline V gene sequence: CDR1 SGHNT, CDR2 YYREEE (reference sequence). This CDR3 is built from 15 residues. CDR3 sequence reads: CASSSRDTYQETQYF. In DNA, the CDR3 is TGTGCCAGCAGCTCCCGGGACACCTACCAAGAGACCCAGTACTTC.

The chain has TRBV7-9 and TRBJ1-3, with a possible D match to TRBD1 (5 bases). Germline V gives CDR1 SEHNR, CDR2 FQNEAQ (reference sequence). The CDR3 has 15 residues. Trimming removed 3 bases at V and 4 bases at J, with 13 bases between. The CDR3: CASSFGQGAGNTIYF. The CDR3, as DNA: TGTGCCAGCAGCTTCGGGCAGGGTGCAGGAAACACCATATATTTT.

Ten or more counts support this clonotype. The chain joins TRBV6-2 or TRBV6-3 to TRBJ2-2, with 8 bases that match TRBD1. This CDR3 has 17 amino acids. V shed 2 bases and J 2 bases; nucleotides not matched to a gene: 7. From germline, CDR1 is MNHEY and CDR2 SVGEGT. This CDR3 reads CASSYRGQGSNTGELFF. The CDR3 nucleotides read TGTGCCAGCAGTTACCGCGGACAGGGTTCAAACACCGGGGAGCTGTTTTTT.

The chain is built from TRBV5-6 and TRBJ2-1, with D perhaps matching TRBD2 (5 bases). V lost 3 bases and J 4 bases, leaving 14 bases between the germline ends. CDR3 size: 15 residues. Germline V lookup: CDR1 SGHDT, CDR2 YYEEEE. Here the CDR3 DNA reads TGTGCCAGCAGCTCTCCCGCTAGCCTTTACAATGAGCAGTTCTTC. Its translation: CASSSPASLYNEQFF. Full variable domain (remainder filled in from reference TRBV5-6 and TRBJ2-1): DAGVTQSPTHLIKTRGQQVTLRCSPKSGHDTVSWYQQALGQGPQFIFQYYEEEERQRGNFPDRFSGHQFPNYSSELNVNALLLGDSALYLCASSSPASLYNEQFFGPGTRLTVL.

In this sample, this clonotype turned up a few times. This chain uses TRBV6-2 or TRBV6-3 with TRBJ1-1; possibly TRBD1 for D (5 bases). Germline values: CDR1 MNHEY, CDR2 SVGEGT. The CDR3 spans 15 residues. V lost 2 bases to trimming and J lost 0 bases, with 10 bases between them. The CDR3 DNA is TGTGCCAGCAGTTACCCGGGACGCTTGAACACTGAAGCTTTCTTT. Protein sequence: CASSYPGRLNTEAFF.

In this sample, this clonotype turned up many times. The V and J genes are TRBV20-1 and TRBJ2-7; the D is unclear. Trimming cost V 3 bases and J 1 base, with 7 bases left between them. Germline V gene lookup returns CDR1 DFQATT and CDR2 SNEGSKA (reference sequence). The CDR3 has 12 residues. The chain's CDR3 is CSASGGSYEQYF. CDR3 sequence (DNA): TGCAGTGCTAGTGGTGGTTCCTACGAGCAGTACTTC.

This clonotype was counted at least ten times. The J gene is TRBJ2-1, the V gene TRBV6-2 or TRBV6-3, with D perhaps TRBD2 (6 bases). The V gene's germline CDR1 is MNHEY and CDR2 SVGEGT. V was cut by 5 bases and J by 6 bases, with 11 bases left in between. CDR3 length equals 13 residues. CDR3 region: CASSGLRGNEQFF. The CDR3 bases are TGTGCCAGCAGTGGACTACGAGGCAATGAGCAGTTCTTC.

This clonotype came up a few times. V gene TRBV29-1 combines with J gene TRBJ2-2; 9 bases are shared with TRBD2. Germline CDR1 SQVTM, CDR2 ANQGSEA. The CDR3 length is 15 residues. V was clipped by 3 bases and J by 4 bases; unmatched bases: 6. The CDR3 region has the DNA TGCAGCGTTGACGAGCGGGGGGATGGCACCGGGGAGCTGTTTTTT. Translated, it gives CSVDERGDGTGELFF.

This clonotype was detected only a few times. In DNA, the CDR3 is TGTGCCAGCAGCTTGTATCGGACTGAAGCTTTCTTT. Amino acid sequence: CASSLYRTEAFF. The chain has TRBV5-4 and TRBJ1-1; D is unresolved. The CDR3 runs to 12 residues. CDR1 SGHNT and CDR2 YYREEE come from the germline V gene (reference sequence). With 1 base removed from V and 5 bases from J, the gap between germline ends came to 6 bases.

The chain joins TRBV5-1 to TRBJ2-5, with 7 bases that match TRBD1. V lost 4 bases and J lost 1; bases outside the gene matches: 7. CDR1 is SGHRS and CDR2 is YFSETQ in the germline V gene. CDR3 length equals 15 residues. The CDR3 DNA reads TGCGCCAGCAGCGCCCCGACAGGGTTCCAAGAGACCCAGTACTTC. Encoded protein: CASSAPTGFQETQYF.

This clonotype has more than one count but fewer than ten. The rearrangement joins TRBV12-2 to TRBJ2-5. TRBV12-2 corresponds to a pseudogene. The CDR3 spans 15 residues. CDR3 coding DNA: TGTGCAAGTCGCCTCGAAGTACGTGCTTTTGGGACCCAGTACTTC. Its protein product is CASRLEVRAFGTQYF.

The chain employs TRBV30 and TRBJ1-3; possibly TRBD1 for D (5 bases). Looked up from germline, CDR1 is GTSNPN and CDR2 is SVGIG (reference sequence). Trimming cost V 0 bases and J 8 bases, with 8 bases left between them. This CDR3 is 12 amino acids long. Written as DNA, the CDR3 is TGTGCCTGGAGTGTACCGGGGCACACCATATATTTT. This encodes CAWSVPGHTIYF.

This chain joins TRBV5-6 and TRBJ2-7; the match to TRBD1 covers 8 bases. There are 19 residues in the CDR3. Losses at the gene ends were 4 bases for V and 3 bases for J; bases not matched to a gene: 21. Germline V lookup: CDR1 SGHDT, CDR2 YYEEEE. The CDR3 DNA reads as TGTGCCAGCAGCCGGACCGGGACAGGCCGTGACCCAATCTACTACGAGCAGTACTTC. As protein: CASSRTGTGRDPIYYEQYF.

This clonotype was seen at least ten times. The J gene is TRBJ2-7, the V gene TRBV5-4; the D call may be TRBD1 or TRBD2 (5 bases each). V was clipped by 0 bases and J by 6 bases, with 19 bases between them. Germline V CDR1 and CDR2: SGHNT, YYREEE (reference sequence). The CDR3 sequence is 16 residues long. CDR3 bases: TGTGCCAGCAGCTTGGGATCCGGGACCCTCGTCCTCGAGCAGTACTTC. It encodes CASSLGSGTLVLEQYF.

This chain links TRBV20-1 with TRBJ1-1; possibly TRBD1 for D (5 bases). V lost 3 bases, J lost 1 base, and 9 bases lay in between. The CDR3 contains 13 residues. Looked up from germline, CDR1 is DFQATT and CDR2 is SNEGSKA (reference sequence). In nucleotides, the CDR3 is TGCAGTGCTAGGGGGCAGCCGAACACTGAAGCTTTCTTT. Its translation is CSARGQPNTEAFF.

The CDR3 is CSARDGGRVDTEAFF. The CDR3 nucleotides are TGCAGTGCTAGAGATGGGGGCAGGGTCGACACTGAAGCTTTCTTT. The genes are TRBV20-1 and TRBJ1-1, with a possible D match to TRBD1 (6 bases). The germline gives CDR1 DFQATT, CDR2 SNEGSKA (reference sequence). Trimming shortened V by 0 bases and J by 3 bases, and 14 bases separated the two germline ends. The CDR3 sequence is 15 residues long.

The chain couples TRBV6-5 to TRBJ1-1, with D hard to call. The ends were cut back, 5 bases at V and 0 bases at J, with 13 bases in the middle. This CDR3 contains 15 residues. CDR1 and CDR2 from the germline V gene are MNHEY and SVGAGI. The CDR3 nucleotides read TGTGCCAGCAGTCCCCGGGGAATCTTGAACACTGAAGCTTTCTTT. Translating gives CASSPRGILNTEAFF.